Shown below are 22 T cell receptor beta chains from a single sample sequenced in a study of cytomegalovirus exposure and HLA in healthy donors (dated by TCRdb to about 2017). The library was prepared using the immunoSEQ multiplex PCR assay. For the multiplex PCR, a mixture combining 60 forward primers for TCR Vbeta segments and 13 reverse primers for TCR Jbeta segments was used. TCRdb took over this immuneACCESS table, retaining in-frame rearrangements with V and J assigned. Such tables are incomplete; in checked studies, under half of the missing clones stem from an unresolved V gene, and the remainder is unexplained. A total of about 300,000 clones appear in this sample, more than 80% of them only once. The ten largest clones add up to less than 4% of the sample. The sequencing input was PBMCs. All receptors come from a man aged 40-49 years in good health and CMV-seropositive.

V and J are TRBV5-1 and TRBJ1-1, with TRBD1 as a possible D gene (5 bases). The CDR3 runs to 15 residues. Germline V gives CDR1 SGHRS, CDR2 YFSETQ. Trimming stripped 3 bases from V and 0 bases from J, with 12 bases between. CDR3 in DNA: TGCGCCAGCAGCTGGGGGGGTGGAGTGAACACTGAAGCTTTCTTT. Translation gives CASSWGGGVNTEAFF.

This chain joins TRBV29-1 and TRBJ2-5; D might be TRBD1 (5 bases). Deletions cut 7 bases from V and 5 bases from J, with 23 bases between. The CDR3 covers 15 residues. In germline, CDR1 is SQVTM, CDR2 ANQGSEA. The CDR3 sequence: CSGGQGPTSLETQYF. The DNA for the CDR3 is TGCAGCGGTGGGCAGGGTCCGACGTCACTTGAGACCCAGTACTTC.

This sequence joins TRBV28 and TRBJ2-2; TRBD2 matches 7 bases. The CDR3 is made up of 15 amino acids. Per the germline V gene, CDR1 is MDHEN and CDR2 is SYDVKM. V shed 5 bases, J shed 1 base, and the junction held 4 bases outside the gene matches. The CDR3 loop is CASSPSSGNTGELFF. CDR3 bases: TGTGCCAGCAGTCCCTCTAGCGGGAACACCGGGGAGCTGTTTTTT.

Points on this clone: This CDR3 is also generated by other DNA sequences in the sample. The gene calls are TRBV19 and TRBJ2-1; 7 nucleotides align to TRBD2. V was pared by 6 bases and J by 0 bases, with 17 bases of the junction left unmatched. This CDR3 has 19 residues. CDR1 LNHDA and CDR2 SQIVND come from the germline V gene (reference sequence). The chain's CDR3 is CASSSRTLGRGSSYNEQFF. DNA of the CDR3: TGTGCCAGTAGCTCTAGGACCCTCGGACGCGGGAGCTCCTACAATGAGCAGTTCTTC.

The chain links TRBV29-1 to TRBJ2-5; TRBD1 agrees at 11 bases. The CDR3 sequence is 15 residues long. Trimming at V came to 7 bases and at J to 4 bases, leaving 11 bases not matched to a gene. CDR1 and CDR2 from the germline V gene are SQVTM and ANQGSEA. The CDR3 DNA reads TGCAGCGCTGATCTAGGACAGGGGGCAAGAGAGACCCAGTACTTC. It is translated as CSADLGQGARETQYF.

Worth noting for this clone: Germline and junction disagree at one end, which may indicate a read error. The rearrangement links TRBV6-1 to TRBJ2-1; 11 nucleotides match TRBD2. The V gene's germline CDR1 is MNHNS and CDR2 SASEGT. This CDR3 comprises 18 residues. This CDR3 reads CASSERIAGGTGYNERFF. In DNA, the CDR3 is TGTGCCAGCAGTGAACGGATAGCGGGAGGGACTGGATACAATGAGCGGTTCTTC.

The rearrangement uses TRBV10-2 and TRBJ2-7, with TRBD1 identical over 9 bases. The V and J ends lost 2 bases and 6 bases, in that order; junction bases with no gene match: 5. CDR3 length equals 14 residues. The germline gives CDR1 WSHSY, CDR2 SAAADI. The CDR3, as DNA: TGCGCCAGCAGTGAGACGGACAGGGGAGGCGAGCAGTACTTC. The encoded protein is CASSETDRGGEQYF.

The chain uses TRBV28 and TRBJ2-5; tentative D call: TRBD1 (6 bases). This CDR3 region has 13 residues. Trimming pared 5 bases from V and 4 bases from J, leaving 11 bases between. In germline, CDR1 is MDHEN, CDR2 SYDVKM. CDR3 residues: CASSQQGAETQYF. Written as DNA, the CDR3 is TGTGCCAGCAGTCAACAGGGTGCAGAGACCCAGTACTTC.

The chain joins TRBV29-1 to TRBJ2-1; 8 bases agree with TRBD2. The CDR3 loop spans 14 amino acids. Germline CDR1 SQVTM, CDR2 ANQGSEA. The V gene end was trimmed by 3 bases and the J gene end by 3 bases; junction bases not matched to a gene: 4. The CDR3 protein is CSVDGSGSYNEQFF. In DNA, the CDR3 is TGCAGCGTTGATGGCAGCGGGAGCTACAATGAGCAGTTCTTC.

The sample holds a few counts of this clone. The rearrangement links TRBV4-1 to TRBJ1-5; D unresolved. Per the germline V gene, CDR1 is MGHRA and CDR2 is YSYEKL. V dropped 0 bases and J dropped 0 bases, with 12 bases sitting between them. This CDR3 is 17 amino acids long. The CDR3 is CASSQDTYPGSNQPQHF. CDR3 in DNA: TGCGCCAGCAGCCAAGACACATACCCAGGTAGCAATCAGCCCCAGCATTTT.

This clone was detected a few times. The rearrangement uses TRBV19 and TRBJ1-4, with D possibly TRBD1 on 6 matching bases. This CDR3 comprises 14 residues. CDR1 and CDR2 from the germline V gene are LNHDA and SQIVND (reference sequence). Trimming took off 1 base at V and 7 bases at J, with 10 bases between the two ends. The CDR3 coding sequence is TGTGCCAGTAGTATAGTCGACAGGATTGAAAAACTGTTTTTT. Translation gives CASSIVDRIEKLFF.

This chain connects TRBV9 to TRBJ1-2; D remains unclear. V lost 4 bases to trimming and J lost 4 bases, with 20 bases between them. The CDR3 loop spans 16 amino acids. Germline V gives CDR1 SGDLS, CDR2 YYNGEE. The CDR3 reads CASSQLPSGLGYGYTF. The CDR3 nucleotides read TGTGCCAGCAGCCAGCTACCGTCGGGGTTGGGCTATGGCTACACCTTC. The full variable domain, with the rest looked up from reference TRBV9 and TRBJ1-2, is DSGVTQTPKHLITATGQRVTLRCSPRSGDLSVYWYQQSLDQGLQFLIQYYNGEERAKGNILERFSAQQFPDLHSELNLSSLELGDSALYFCASSQLPSGLGYGYTFGSGTRLTVV.

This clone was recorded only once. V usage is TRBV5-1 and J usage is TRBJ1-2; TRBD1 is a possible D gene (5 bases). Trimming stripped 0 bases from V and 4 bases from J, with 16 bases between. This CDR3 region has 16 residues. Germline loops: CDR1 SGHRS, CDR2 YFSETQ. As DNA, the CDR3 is TGCGCCAGCAGCTTGGGACAGTCAACTTTTGGCTATGGCTACACCTTC. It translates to CASSLGQSTFGYGYTF.

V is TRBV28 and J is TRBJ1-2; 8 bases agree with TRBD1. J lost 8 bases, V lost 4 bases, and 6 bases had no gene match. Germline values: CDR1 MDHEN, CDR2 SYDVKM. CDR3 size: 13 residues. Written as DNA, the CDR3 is TGTGCCAGCAGTTCCGACAGGGGCCGCGGCTACACCTTC. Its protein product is CASSSDRGRGYTF.

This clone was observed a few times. CDR3 DNA sequence: TGTGCCAGCAGTTATGGGGGGACGGGGGCCAACGTCCTGACTTTC. This sequence encodes CASSYGGTGANVLTF. The chain has TRBV6-5 and TRBJ2-6; D might be TRBD2 (6 bases). Germline V lookup: CDR1 MNHEY, CDR2 SVGAGI. CDR3 size: 15 residues. Trimming pared 3 bases from V and 4 bases from J, leaving 10 bases between.

CDR3 residues: CASSQDWVSGNQPQHF. CDR3 in DNA: TGCGCCAGCAGCCAAGATTGGGTTTCAGGGAATCAGCCCCAGCATTTT. The chain carries TRBV4-3 and TRBJ1-5, with a tentative D call TRBD1 (5 bases). Germline CDR1 LGHNA, CDR2 YSLEER. Trimming cost V 0 bases and J 4 bases, with 13 bases left between them. This CDR3 comprises 16 residues.

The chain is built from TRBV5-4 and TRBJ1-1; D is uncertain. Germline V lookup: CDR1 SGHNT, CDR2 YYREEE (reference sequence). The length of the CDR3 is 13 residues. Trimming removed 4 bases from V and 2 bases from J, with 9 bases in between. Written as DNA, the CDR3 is TGTGCCAGCAGCATTTCAGGTAACACTGAAGCTTTCTTT. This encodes CASSISGNTEAFF. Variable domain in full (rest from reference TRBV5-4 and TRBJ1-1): ETGVTQSPTHLIKTRGQQVTLRCSSQSGHNTVSWYQQALGQGPQFIFQYYREEENGRGNFPPRFSGLQFPNYSSELNVNALELDDSALYLCASSISGNTEAFFGQGTRLTVV.

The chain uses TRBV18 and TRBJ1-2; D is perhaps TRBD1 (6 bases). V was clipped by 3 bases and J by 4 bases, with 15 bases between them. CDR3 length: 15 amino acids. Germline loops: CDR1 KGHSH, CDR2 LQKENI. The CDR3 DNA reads TGTGCCAGCTCACCTCTGGACAGCTCTTTCTATGGCTACACCTTC. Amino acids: CASSPLDSSFYGYTF. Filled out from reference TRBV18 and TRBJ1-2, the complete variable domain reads NAGVMQNPRHLVRRRGQEARLRCSPMKGHSHVYWYRQLPEEGLKFMVYLQKENIIDESGMPKERFSAEFPKEGPSILRIQQVVRGDSAAYFCASSPLDSSFYGYTFGSGTRLTVV.

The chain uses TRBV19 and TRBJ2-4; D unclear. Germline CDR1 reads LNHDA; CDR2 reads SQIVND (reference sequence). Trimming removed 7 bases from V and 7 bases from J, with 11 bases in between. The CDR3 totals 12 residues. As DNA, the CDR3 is TGTGCCAGTAAAACAGAGTCTAACATTCAGTACTTC. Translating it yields CASKTESNIQYF.

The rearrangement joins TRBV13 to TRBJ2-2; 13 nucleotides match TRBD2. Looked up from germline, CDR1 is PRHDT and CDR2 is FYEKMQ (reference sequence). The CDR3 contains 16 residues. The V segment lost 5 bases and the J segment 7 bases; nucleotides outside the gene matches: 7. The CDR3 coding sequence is TGTGCCAGCAGCACGACTAGCGGGAGGTCAGGCGGGGAGCTGTTTTTT. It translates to CASSTTSGRSGGELFF.

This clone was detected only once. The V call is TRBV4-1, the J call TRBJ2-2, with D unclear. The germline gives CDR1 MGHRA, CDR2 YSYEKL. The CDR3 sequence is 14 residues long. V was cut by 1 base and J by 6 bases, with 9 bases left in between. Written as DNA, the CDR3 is TGCGCCAGCAGCCAAGGGTACGGAGCCGGGGAGCTGTTTTTT. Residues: CASSQGYGAGELFF.

CDR3 nucleotides: TGTGCCAGCAGCTCCCTCGCAGGGGTGAACACCGGGGAGCTGTTTTTT. It specifies CASSSLAGVNTGELFF. The V and J genes are TRBV7-9 and TRBJ2-2; the D gene is possibly TRBD1 (6 bases). CDR1 is SEHNR and CDR2 is FQNEAQ in the germline V gene (reference sequence). Trimming stripped 4 bases from V and 1 base from J, with 13 bases between. This CDR3 spans 16 amino acids.